This T cell receptor (beta chain) derives from a study of blood T cell repertoires in COVID-19. The wider study: Whether acute or convalescent, the COVID-19 samples came from the United States, Italy and Spain. Sources were T cells, B-cell-depleted T cells, or PBMCs; the material itself was cDNA or gDNA.

Germline V gene sequence: CDR1 LGHDT, CDR2 YNNKEL (reference sequence). Trimming left V 0 bases short and J 8 bases short, with 16 bases between. The CDR3 runs 15 residues. In the original processing: Estimation of nucleated cell counts was performed using reference gene primer amplification. Sequenced by immunoSEQ multiplex PCR; TCRdb stores in-frame clones only, minus some. D and trimming were read from the DNA, whereas the V and J calls and clone size are those reported in that table. The sample lists over 95,000 clones, roughly 84% occurring once. The TCR originated in a woman aged 60-70 years with acute or convalescent COVID-19. The sample taken for sequencing was peripheral blood. The chain recombines TRBV3-1 (or the pseudogene TRBV3-2) with TRBJ1-2; D not resolved. The CDR3 region is CASSQEVAGFGGYTF. Here the CDR3 DNA reads TGTGCCAGCAGCCAAGAAGTGGCCGGGTTTGGGGGCTACACCTTC.